A selection of T cell receptor beta chains follows, all from one sample in a study of cytomegalovirus exposure and HLA in healthy donors. TCRdb's table, derived via immunoSEQ multiplex PCR, lists solely in-frame clones and lacks some. The sample lists about 330,000 clones, about 85% seen once, with approximately 1.1% in the top ten. Sequencing was carried out using PBMCs. The origin of the receptors is a woman under 40 in good health and CMV-seropositive. CDR3s include the opening cysteine and the closing phenylalanine or tryptophan. The D gene is left open where the match is weak. Clone size, where shown, is once, few, many, or a class for clones that have expanded.

d_call | j_call | clone_size | v_call | cdr3_nt | cdr3_aa
NA | TRBJ1-2 | NA | TRBV13 | TGTGCCAGCAGACCCGGGACAAGAAACTATGGCTACACCTTC | CASRPGTRNYGYTF
NA | TRBJ2-3 | NA | TRBV20-1 | TGCAGTCCTCCCAGCGGCGATACGCAGTATTTT | CSPPSGDTQYF
NA | TRBJ1-4 | once | TRBV28 | TGTGCCAGCAGTCCTGCCGGGGGGGGGAGTAATGAAAAACTGTTTTTT | CASSPAGGGSNEKLFF
NA | TRBJ2-1 | NA | TRBV5-6 | TGTGCCAGCAGCTTGTTCGAGTTTCTCTTGGACAGTAGTGGGGATGAGCAGTTCTTC | CASSLFEFLLDSSGDEQFF
TRBD2 | TRBJ2-7 | NA | TRBV30 | TGTGCCTGGAGTGAGCTAGCGGTTTACGAGCAGTACTTC | CAWSELAVYEQYF
TRBD2 | TRBJ2-7 | NA | TRBV5-4 | TGTGCCAGCAGCTTGCTGGCGGGGGGTTACCACGAGCAGTACTTC | CASSLLAGGYHEQYF
NA | TRBJ2-5 | NA | TRBV11-2 | TGTGCCAGCAGCTTAGTACGTGGTACAGGGTTGAGGGAGACCCAGTACTTC | CASSLVRGTGLRETQYF
NA | TRBJ2-3 | NA | TRBV9 | TGTGCCAGCAGCGTAGTTGACTTCACAGATACGCAGTATTTT | CASSVVDFTDTQYF
NA | TRBJ1-1 | NA | TRBV9 | TGTGCCAGCAGCGGCCGGGCGAACACTGAAGCTTTCTTT | CASSGRANTEAFF
TRBD1 | TRBJ2-2 | NA | TRBV19 | TGTGCCAGTAGTGTTAACAGGGGGCACGGGGAGCTGTTTTTT | CASSVNRGHGELFF
NA | TRBJ2-3 | NA | TRBV27 | TGTGCCAGCAGTTTAGGGGCGGGGACAGATACGCAGTATTTT | CASSLGAGTDTQYF
NA | TRBJ1-2 | NA | TRBV28 | TGTGCCACCTCAGGGGACTATGGCTACACCTTC | CATSGDYGYTF
NA | TRBJ2-7 | once | TRBV2 | TGTGCCAGCAGTGACTACGAGCAGTACTTC | CASSDYEQYF
TRBD1 | TRBJ1-4 | NA | TRBV2 | TGTGCCAGCAGAGCGGGACAGGGTTGGGAAAAACTGTTTTTT | CASRAGQGWEKLFF
NA | TRBJ1-4 | NA | TRBV6-5 | TGTGCCAGCAAGGGGGCAACTAATGAAAAACTGTTTTTT | CASKGATNEKLFF
TRBD1 | TRBJ1-4 | NA | TRBV2 | TGTGCCAGCACCCGACAGGGCGCGCCTAATGAAAAACTGTTTTTT | CASTRQGAPNEKLFF
NA | TRBJ2-2 | NA | TRBV6-4 | TGTGCCAGCAAATTCTCGCAGGGCCCCGGGGAGCTGTTTTTT | CASKFSQGPGELFF
NA | TRBJ1-3 | NA | TRBV6-1 | TGTGCCAGCAGTGAATATGGGATCTCTGGAAACACCATATATTTT | CASSEYGISGNTIYF
NA | TRBJ2-7 | NA | TRBV28 | TGTGCCAGCAGAACCAGGAGTCACAGCTCCTACGAGCAGTACTTC | CASRTRSHSSYEQYF
TRBD1 | TRBJ2-3 | NA | TRBV28 | TGTGCCAGCAGTTTCATCGGGACAGGGATAAGCACAGATACGCAGTATTTT | CASSFIGTGISTDTQYF
NA | TRBJ1-1 | few | TRBV5-1 | TGCGCCAGCAGCTTGACAGGCTTCGCTGAAGCTTTCTTT | CASSLTGFAEAFF
NA | TRBJ2-1 | once | TRBV19 | TGTGCCAGTAGTAGATCCGGGACGGATTACAATGAGCAGTTCTTC | CASSRSGTDYNEQFF
TRBD1 | TRBJ1-6 | NA | TRBV13 | TGTGCCAGCAGCTTACAGGGGGGTAATTCACCCCTCCACTTT | CASSLQGGNSPLHF